This T cell receptor (beta chain) is drawn from a study of T cell responses to AZD1222 COVID-19 vaccine. Generated by immunoSEQ multiplex PCR, the TCRdb table keeps only in-frame clones and is missing some. The table has roughly 180,000 clones, 90% to 95% seen once. This sequence was found in an adult who received the AZD1222 COVID-19 vaccine. This sample comprised peripheral blood, obtained 28 days after the second AZD1222 dose.

The DNA for the CDR3 is TGCGCCAGCAGCTTGGGAGGGGGAAACACAGATACGCAGTATTTT. This codes for CASSLGGGNTDTQYF. The genes are TRBV5-1 and TRBJ2-3; D is possibly TRBD1 (6 bases). Germline CDR1 reads SGHRS; CDR2 reads YFSETQ. Trimming stripped 0 bases from V and 2 bases from J, with 10 bases between. The CDR3 length is 15 residues. Drawing the rest from reference TRBV5-1 and TRBJ2-3, the complete variable domain is KAGVTQTPRYLIKTRGQQVTLSCSPISGHRSVSWYQQTPGQGLQFLFEYFSETQRNKGNFPGRFSGRQFSNSRSEMNVSTLELGDSALYLCASSLGGGNTDTQYFGPGTRLTVL.